Reported below is one T cell receptor beta chain. Germline CDR1 SGHRS, CDR2 YFSETQ. Between the trimmed V and J ends, which lost 0 bases and 0 bases, there was a span of 10 bases. The CDR3 is made up of 17 amino acids. The entry originates in a study of cytomegalovirus exposure and HLA in healthy donors. Sequencing was performed with immunoSEQ multiplex PCR; in TCRdb, only in-frame clones are kept and a portion is missing. The sample includes over 150,000 clones, roughly 90% of them seen just once. The chain combines TRBV5-1 with TRBJ2-6; D is uncertain. The sequence derives from a woman between 18 and 29 years old in good health and CMV-seropositive. Material for sequencing was PBMCs. As DNA, the CDR3 is TGCGCCAGCAGCTTGGCCACACAGAGCTCTGGGGCCAACGTCCTGACTTTC. It is translated as CASSLATQSSGANVLTF.